These 11 T cell receptor beta chains came from one sample sequenced in a study of cytotoxic CD8 clonotypes in ibrutinib-treated CLL. The assay was immunoSEQ multiplex PCR, and TCRdb's table has in-frame clones only and misses some. Of 29,000 or so clones in the sample, approximately 68% were seen once. The sample was PBMCs, taken after 24 months of ibrutinib treatment. These receptors originate from a human donor with chronic lymphocytic leukemia.

The chain uses TRBV19 and TRBJ2-2; TRBD1 agrees at 9 bases. Germline V gene data show CDR1 as LNHDA and CDR2 as SQIVND (reference sequence). The V and J ends lost 8 bases and 1 base, in that order; junction bases with no gene match: 11. This CDR3 is 17 amino acids long. The DNA for the CDR3 is TGTGCCAGTTTTTTGGACGGGGGACAGGGGAACACCGGGGAGCTGTTTTTT. Its protein is CASFLDGGQGNTGELFF.

This chain joins TRBV7-9 and TRBJ2-2, with D uncertain. V was cut by 3 bases and J by 7 bases, with 6 bases left in between. The CDR3 covers 12 residues. Germline CDR1 SEHNR, CDR2 FQNEAQ (reference sequence). The CDR3 spells CASSLEFGELFF. Here the CDR3 DNA reads TGTGCCAGCAGCTTGGAATTCGGGGAGCTGTTTTTT.

The chain employs TRBV10-3 and TRBJ2-5; 14 nucleotides line up with TRBD2. Germline V gives CDR1 ENHRY, CDR2 SYGVKD. Trimming removed 2 bases from V and 0 bases from J; junction bases left unmatched: 11. CDR3 length: 20 amino acids. CDR3 sequence (DNA): TGTGCCATCAGTGAGGTAACGACTAGCGGGGGGGCTCCCCACCAAGAGACCCAGTACTTC. Its protein product is CAISEVTTSGGAPHQETQYF.

The chain carries TRBV7-3 and TRBJ1-2; D unresolved. This CDR3 is built from 13 residues. Germline V gene data show CDR1 as SGHTA and CDR2 as FQGTGA. The V end was cut by 1 base, the J end by 0 bases, with 3 bases between. CDR3 coding DNA: TGTGCCAGCAGCTTAAGTGCTAACTATGGCTACACCTTC. Its protein product is CASSLSANYGYTF.

This clone has only a few counts. The chain uses TRBV11-2 and TRBJ2-2; possibly TRBD1 for D (5 bases). The V gene's germline CDR1 is SGHAT and CDR2 FQNNGV. V dropped 6 bases and J dropped 2 bases, with 10 bases sitting between them. The CDR3 contains 14 residues. CDR3 nucleotide sequence: TGTGCCAGCAGGGGTCAGGGAAACACCGGGGAGCTGTTTTTT. This translates into CASRGQGNTGELFF.

This clone was detected once. The gene calls are TRBV19 and TRBJ1-2; D might be TRBD1 (6 bases). CDR1 is LNHDA and CDR2 is SQIVND in the germline V gene (reference sequence). V lost 1 base to trimming and J lost 3 bases, with 12 bases between them. The CDR3 is 15 residues long. Here the CDR3 DNA reads TGTGCCAGTAGTATAGCGGGGGCTCGAGACTATGGCTACACCTTC. It encodes CASSIAGARDYGYTF.

The rearrangement uses TRBV4-1 and TRBJ2-2; 16 nucleotides align to TRBD2. The CDR3 loop spans 17 amino acids. Trimming at V came to 3 bases and at J to 6 bases, leaving 4 bases not matched to a gene. The germline V gene has CDR1 MGHRA and CDR2 YSYEKL. The CDR3 bases are TGCGCCAGCAGCCAGGGACTAGCGGGGGGGCCCCCCGGGGAGCTGTTTTTT. Translating it yields CASSQGLAGGPPGELFF.

This sequence joins TRBV5-1 and TRBJ1-1; unclear D gene. With 4 bases removed from V and 1 base from J, the gap between germline ends came to 11 bases. The CDR3 sequence is 14 residues long. The germline gives CDR1 SGHRS, CDR2 YFSETQ. The DNA for the CDR3 is TGCGCCAGCAGCCCGGACCTAAGGAACACTGAAGCTTTCTTT. As protein: CASSPDLRNTEAFF.

The chain has TRBV5-1 and TRBJ1-1; D gene unclear. The germline V gene has CDR1 SGHRS and CDR2 YFSETQ. V was pared by 3 bases and J by 6 bases, with 12 bases between. The CDR3 is 13 amino acids. The CDR3 here is CASSYDWAAEAFF. Here the CDR3 DNA reads TGCGCCAGCAGCTACGATTGGGCCGCTGAAGCTTTCTTT.

V usage is TRBV9 and J usage is TRBJ2-7; D gene ambiguous. V was pared by 5 bases and J by 3 bases, with 3 bases between. Germline V gene lookup returns CDR1 SGDLS and CDR2 YYNGEE. This CDR3 has 10 residues. CDR3 loop: CASSYYEQYF. Written as DNA, the CDR3 is TGTGCCAGCAGTTACTACGAGCAGTACTTC.

The chain uses TRBV27 and TRBJ1-1; D is perhaps TRBD1 (6 bases). Trimming left V 5 bases short and J 5 bases short, with 18 bases between. Germline lookup yields CDR1 MNHEY and CDR2 SMNVEV (reference sequence). The CDR3 sequence is 15 residues long. CDR3 in amino acids: CASSRGDTGTTEAFF. DNA for the CDR3: TGTGCCAGCAGTCGGGGGGACACCGGAACTACTGAAGCTTTCTTT.